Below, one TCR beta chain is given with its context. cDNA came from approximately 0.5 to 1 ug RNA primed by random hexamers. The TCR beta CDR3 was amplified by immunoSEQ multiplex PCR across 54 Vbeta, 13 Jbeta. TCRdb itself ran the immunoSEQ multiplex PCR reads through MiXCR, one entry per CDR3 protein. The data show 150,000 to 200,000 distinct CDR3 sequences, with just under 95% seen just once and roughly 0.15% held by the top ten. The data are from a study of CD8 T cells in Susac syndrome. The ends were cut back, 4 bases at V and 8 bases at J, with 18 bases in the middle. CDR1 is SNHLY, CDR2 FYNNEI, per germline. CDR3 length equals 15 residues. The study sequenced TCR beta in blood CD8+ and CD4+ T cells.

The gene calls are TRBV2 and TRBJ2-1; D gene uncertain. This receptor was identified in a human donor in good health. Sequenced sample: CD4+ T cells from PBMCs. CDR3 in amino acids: CASSARTPSHHEQFF. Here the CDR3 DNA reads TGTGCCAGCAGTGCACGAACACCCTCCCATCATGAGCAGTTCTTC.